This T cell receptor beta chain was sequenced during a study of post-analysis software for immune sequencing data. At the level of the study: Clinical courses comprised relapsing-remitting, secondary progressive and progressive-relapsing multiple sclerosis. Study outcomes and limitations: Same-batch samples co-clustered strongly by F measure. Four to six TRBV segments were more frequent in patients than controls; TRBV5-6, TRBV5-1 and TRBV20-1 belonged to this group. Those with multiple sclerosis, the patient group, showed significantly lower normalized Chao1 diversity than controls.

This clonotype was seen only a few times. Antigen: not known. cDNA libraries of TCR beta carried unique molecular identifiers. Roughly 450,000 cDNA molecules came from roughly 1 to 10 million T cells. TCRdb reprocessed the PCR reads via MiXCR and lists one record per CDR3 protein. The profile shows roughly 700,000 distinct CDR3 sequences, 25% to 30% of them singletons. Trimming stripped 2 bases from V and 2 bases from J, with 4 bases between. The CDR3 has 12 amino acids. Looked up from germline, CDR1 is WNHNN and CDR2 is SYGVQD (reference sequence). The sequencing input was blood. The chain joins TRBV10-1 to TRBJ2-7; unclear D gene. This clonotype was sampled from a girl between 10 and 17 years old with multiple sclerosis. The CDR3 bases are TGCGCCAGCAGTGAGCGGGCCTACGAGCAGTACTTC. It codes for CASSERAYEQYF.